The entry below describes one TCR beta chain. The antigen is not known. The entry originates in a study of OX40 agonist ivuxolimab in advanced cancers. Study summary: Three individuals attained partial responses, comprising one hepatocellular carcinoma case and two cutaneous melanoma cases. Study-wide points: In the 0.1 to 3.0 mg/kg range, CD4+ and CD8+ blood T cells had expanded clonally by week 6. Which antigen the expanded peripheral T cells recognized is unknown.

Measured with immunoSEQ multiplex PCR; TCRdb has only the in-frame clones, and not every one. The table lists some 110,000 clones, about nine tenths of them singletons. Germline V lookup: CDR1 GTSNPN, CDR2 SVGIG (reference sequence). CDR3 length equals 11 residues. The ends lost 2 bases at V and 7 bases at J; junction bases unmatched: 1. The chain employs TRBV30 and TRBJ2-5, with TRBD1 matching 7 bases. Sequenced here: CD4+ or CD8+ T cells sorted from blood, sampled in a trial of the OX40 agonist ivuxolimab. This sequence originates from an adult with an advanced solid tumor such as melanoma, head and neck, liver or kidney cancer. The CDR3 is CAWSPGGTQYF. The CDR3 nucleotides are TGTGCCTGGAGTCCAGGGGGGACCCAGTACTTC.